This T cell receptor (beta chain) emerged from a study of tumor-infiltrating lymphocytes in primary liver carcinoma. Study findings and constraints: Tumor-adjacent and tumor-blood pairs shared a smaller degree of overlap than tumor region pairs. The study found a significantly higher top-250-clone fraction in tumors than in blood (p = 0.039).

Notes on this clonotype: Its matching antigen is unknown. One base away lies a much larger clone, so this may be a sequencing read error.

Unsorted whole blood yielded the blood RNA, and germline DNA was also extracted. Treatment-naive at the time, the patients had chronic HBV infection. The investigators made TCR beta cDNA from approximately 510 ng total RNA, using a constant-region primer. Libraries of TCR beta came from three nested multiplex PCR rounds with slightly modified ARM-PCR. Rounds one and two of PCR, each of roughly 10 cycles, were primed with TRBV1-TRBV30 forward primers and a C-beta reverse primer. MiXCR, run by TCRdb on the multiplex PCR reads, gives a single entry per CDR3 protein. Of about 330,000 distinct CDR3 sequences listed, less than 75% are singletons. Germline CDR1 ENHRY, CDR2 SYGVKD. This CDR3 is built from 14 residues. Trimming left V 7 bases short and J 3 bases short, with 16 bases between.

The gene calls are TRBV10-3 and TRBJ2-7, with D perhaps TRBD1 (5 bases). What was sequenced was peripheral blood. The sequence came from a man aged 40-49 years with primary liver carcinoma and hepatitis B virus infection. The CDR3 DNA sequence: TGTGCCATCACCCCAGGGTCGAGCTTCTACGAGCAGTACTTC. Its protein is CAITPGSSFYEQYF.